This T cell receptor (beta chain) was profiled in a study of blood T cell repertoires in COVID-19. About the study: Some COVID-19 samples were acute and others convalescent; all came from the United States, Italy and Spain. From T cells, B-cell-depleted T cells, or PBMCs came the material, which was cDNA or gDNA.

After removal of 0 bases from V and 8 bases from J, the junction contained 12 bases not matched to a gene. Germline V gene data show CDR1 as SGHTS and CDR2 as YDEGEE. The CDR3 is made up of 17 amino acids. In the source study's methods: Counts of nucleated cells, estimated from reference gene primer amplification, were obtained. Data came from immunoSEQ multiplex PCR; TCRdb stores just in-frame clones and leaves some out. V, J and clone size were drawn from that table, and D and trimming were deduced from the DNA. The sample has hundreds of thousands of clones; more than 75% are singletons. Sequenced material: peripheral blood. The chain combines TRBV5-8 with TRBJ2-1; 9 bases fit TRBD1. This clonotype was obtained from a woman aged 18-29 years who had recovered from COVID-19. The CDR3 loop reads CASSLGYGTGKIHEQFF. DNA of the CDR3: TGTGCCAGCAGCTTGGGGTATGGGACAGGGAAAATTCATGAGCAGTTCTTC.